Below, 20 T cell receptor beta chains from the same sample are listed, as sequenced in a study of cytomegalovirus exposure and HLA in healthy donors (dated by TCRdb to about 2017). Library prep was done by the immunoSEQ multiplex PCR assay. This immuneACCESS table, as held by TCRdb, lists in-frame sequences with V and J called but not all clones. Of the missing ones, under half trace to an unresolved V gene in checked studies; the others have no known cause. This sample is represented by 150,000 to 250,000 clones; 84% of them were singletons. Of the sample, about an eighth falls within the top ten clones. The source material was PBMCs. These receptors all come from a woman between 25 and 40 years old in good health and CMV-seropositive.

The chain is built from TRBV19 and TRBJ1-1; a possible D gene is TRBD1 (5 bases). CDR1 is LNHDA and CDR2 is SQIVND in the germline V gene (reference sequence). The CDR3 consists of 18 residues. V was clipped by 5 bases and J by 0 bases, with 22 bases between them. This CDR3 reads CASSLGPNEGEMNTEAFF. The CDR3 nucleotides are TGTGCCAGTAGTCTAGGGCCGAACGAAGGGGAAATGAACACTGAAGCTTTCTTT.

This clone was picked up one time. V gene TRBV29-1 combines with J gene TRBJ2-2, with TRBD1 identical over 9 bases. The CDR3 totals 17 residues. The J segment lost 6 bases and the V segment lost 0 bases, leaving 11 bases of the junction unmatched. Germline V gene sequence: CDR1 SQVTM, CDR2 ANQGSEA. Here the CDR3 DNA reads TGCAGCGTTGAAGATCAATGGGACAGGGAGTCACCCGGGGAGCTGTTTTTT. Translation gives CSVEDQWDRESPGELFF.

The V call is TRBV9, the J call TRBJ2-1; TRBD2 aligns across 12 bases. J gave up 5 bases and V 3 bases, and 3 bases lay outside the gene matches. Germline CDR1 reads SGDLS; CDR2 reads YYNGEE. The CDR3 runs to 15 residues. This chain's CDR3 is CASSEGLAGDNEQFF. CDR3 coding DNA: TGTGCCAGCAGCGAGGGACTAGCGGGTGACAATGAGCAGTTCTTC.

The gene calls are TRBV18 and TRBJ2-7; D not resolved. The V gene's germline CDR1 is KGHSH and CDR2 LQKENI. The CDR3 extends over 14 amino acids. V was pared by 3 bases and J by 4 bases, with 13 bases between. This chain's CDR3 is CASSPGRSEYEQYF. CDR3 sequence (DNA): TGTGCCAGCTCACCTGGCAGGTCCGAATACGAGCAGTACTTC.

In its sample, this clone was seen once. This sequence joins TRBV5-4 and TRBJ1-1; D remains unclear. Trimming took 2 bases from V and 2 from J, leaving 7 bases between them. Germline V gene lookup returns CDR1 SGHNT and CDR2 YYREEE (reference sequence). The CDR3 is made up of 13 amino acids. The chain's CDR3 is CASSFPVNTEAFF. CDR3 nucleotides: TGTGCCAGCAGCTTCCCGGTAAACACTGAAGCTTTCTTT.

The gene calls are TRBV6-5 and TRBJ2-2; 8 nucleotides align to TRBD2. Trimming cost V 5 bases and J 1 base; bases outside gene matches: 3. The CDR3 length is 15 residues. Germline assignment: CDR1 MNHEY and CDR2 SVGAGI. This CDR3 reads CASSRGTRNTGELFF. The CDR3 DNA sequence: TGTGCCAGCAGTCGGGGGACTAGGAACACCGGGGAGCTGTTTTTT.

Here the CDR3 reads CASRQTGVYEQYF. CDR3 coding DNA: TGTGCCAGCCGCCAGACGGGAGTCTACGAGCAGTACTTC. This chain uses TRBV27 with TRBJ2-7; D is possibly TRBD2 (6 bases). Between the trimmed V and J ends, which lost 8 bases and 3 bases, there was a span of 14 bases. Germline V gives CDR1 MNHEY, CDR2 SMNVEV (reference sequence). This CDR3 is built from 13 residues.

This clone occurred once. The genes are TRBV18 and TRBJ2-3, with 8 bases fitting TRBD2. After removal of 3 bases from V and 5 bases from J, the junction contained 10 bases not matched to a gene. The CDR3 has 16 amino acids. Germline loops: CDR1 KGHSH, CDR2 LQKENI. DNA of the CDR3: TGTGCCAGCTCACCGCCCGCGGGGGGAGACGGAGATACGCAGTATTTT. This encodes CASSPPAGGDGDTQYF. The full variable domain, in which reference TRBV18 and TRBJ2-3 provide the parts outside the CDR3, is NAGVMQNPRHLVRRRGQEARLRCSPMKGHSHVYWYRQLPEEGLKFMVYLQKENIIDESGMPKERFSAEFPKEGPSILRIQQVVRGDSAAYFCASSPPAGGDGDTQYFGPGTRLTVL.

Concerning this clone: Other nucleotide sequences from this sample produce the same CDR3. The chain uses TRBV20-1 and TRBJ1-2; tentative D call: TRBD1 (5 bases). CDR3 length equals 10 residues. V lost 3 bases to trimming and J lost 7 bases, with 6 bases between them. Germline V lookup: CDR1 DFQATT, CDR2 SNEGSKA (reference sequence). The CDR3 loop reads CSARGRGYTF. Here the CDR3 DNA reads TGCAGTGCTAGGGGGCGTGGCTACACCTTC.

The chain carries TRBV5-1 and TRBJ2-7; 7 nucleotides align to TRBD1. Germline V gene lookup returns CDR1 SGHRS and CDR2 YFSETQ. The CDR3 loop spans 14 amino acids. With V trimmed by 4 bases and J by 5 bases, 9 bases remained unmatched. CDR3 DNA: TGCGCCAGCAGCCCAGGTAGGGGGCCCCACGAGCAGTACTTC. Translating it yields CASSPGRGPHEQYF.

This clone was counted only a few times. The chain joins TRBV30 to TRBJ1-3; unclear D gene. V dropped 6 bases and J dropped 4 bases, with 7 bases sitting between them. The length of the CDR3 is 11 residues. Germline V gives CDR1 GTSNPN, CDR2 SVGIG (reference sequence). The CDR3 DNA reads TGTGCCTGTAAGCAAGGAAACACCATATATTTT. It encodes CACKQGNTIYF.

The chain combines TRBV11-2 with TRBJ2-7; TRBD2 is a possible D gene (6 bases). Germline-derived CDR1 and CDR2 are SGHAT and FQNNGV. The V end was cut by 2 bases, the J end by 11 bases, with 22 bases between. This CDR3 contains 15 residues. This CDR3 is CASSLQEGGAAKKYF. In DNA form, the CDR3 reads TGTGCCAGCAGCTTACAGGAGGGCGGCGCCGCCAAGAAGTACTTC. The full variable domain, in which reference TRBV11-2 and TRBJ2-7 provide the parts outside the CDR3, is EAGVAQSPRYKIIEKRQSVAFWCNPISGHATLYWYQQILGQGPKLLIQFQNNGVVDDSQLPKDRFSAERLKGVDSTLKIQPAKLEDSAVYLCASSLQEGGAAKKYFGPGTRLTVT.

The chain couples TRBV6-5 to TRBJ1-2; D perhaps matches TRBD1 (6 bases). The germline V and J ends were trimmed by 5 bases and 4 bases, with 17 bases remaining between them. This CDR3 spans 15 amino acids. The V gene's germline CDR1 is MNHEY and CDR2 SVGAGI. In DNA form, the CDR3 reads TGTGCCAGCAGTAAAACCCCGGGACAACCCTATGGCTACACCTTC. Amino acid sequence: CASSKTPGQPYGYTF.

The V and J genes are TRBV29-1 and TRBJ1-2, with TRBD1 matching 9 bases. J lost 3 bases, V lost 3 bases, and 23 bases had no gene match. Germline CDR1 is SQVTM and CDR2 is ANQGSEA. CDR3 length equals 20 residues. The CDR3 DNA sequence: TGCAGCGTTGAGAGTTTTCCGGGACAGGGTTTTTCAAAGGGGGACTATGGCTACACCTTC. Residues: CSVESFPGQGFSKGDYGYTF.

The V and J genes are TRBV6-5 and TRBJ2-5, with 9 bases matching TRBD1. V lost 6 bases and J lost 6; bases outside the gene matches: 8. Germline V gene data show CDR1 as MNHEY and CDR2 as SVGAGI. The CDR3 consists of 14 residues. CDR3 in DNA: TGTGCCAGCAGCGACACAGGGGGCTGGCAGACCCAGTACTTC. The encoded protein is CASSDTGGWQTQYF.

The CDR3 region has the DNA TGCAGCGTTGAAGAAGGCAGGAGCGGTCGTTTCGAGACCCAGTACTTC. Translating gives CSVEEGRSGRFETQYF. The chain combines TRBV29-1 with TRBJ2-5, with D possibly matching TRBD2 (5 bases). CDR1 SQVTM and CDR2 ANQGSEA come from the germline V gene. The V and J ends lost 0 bases and 5 bases respectively, with 19 bases between them. The CDR3 spans 16 residues.

This chain links TRBV6-5 with TRBJ2-1; possibly TRBD1 for D (6 bases). This CDR3 is built from 14 residues. Germline V gene sequence: CDR1 MNHEY, CDR2 SVGAGI. V was pared by 2 bases and J by 5 bases, with 10 bases between. CDR3 coding DNA: TGTGCCAGCAGTTACCTGGACAGAGACAATGAGCAGTTCTTC. Its translation is CASSYLDRDNEQFF.

CDR3 nucleotide sequence: TGTGCCAGCAGCGAACTAGAGCAAGAGACCCAGTACTTC. The encoded protein is CASSELEQETQYF. The J gene is TRBJ2-5, the V gene TRBV5-6; weak D call: TRBD2 (5 bases). Germline V lookup: CDR1 SGHDT, CDR2 YYEEEE. Trimming took 4 bases from V and 2 from J, leaving 9 bases between them. The CDR3 has 13 residues.

V usage is TRBV5-1 and J usage is TRBJ2-3; 11 positions agree with TRBD2. With V trimmed by 3 bases and J by 0 bases, 6 bases remained unmatched. This CDR3 spans 17 amino acids. CDR1 and CDR2 from the germline V gene are SGHRS and YFSETQ. The CDR3 here is CASSSGTSGGSTDTQYF. The CDR3 region has the DNA TGCGCCAGCAGCTCGGGGACTAGCGGAGGGAGCACAGATACGCAGTATTTT.

J is TRBJ1-5 and V is TRBV18, with D perhaps TRBD1 (5 bases). Trimming took off 3 bases at V and 5 bases at J, with 11 bases between the two ends. Germline CDR1 KGHSH, CDR2 LQKENI. This CDR3 spans 14 amino acids. CDR3 DNA: TGTGCCAGCTCACCGGGACTGAGGGATCAGCCCCAGCATTTT. Translating it yields CASSPGLRDQPQHF. Combining the CDR3 with reference TRBV18 and TRBJ1-5 gives the whole variable domain NAGVMQNPRHLVRRRGQEARLRCSPMKGHSHVYWYRQLPEEGLKFMVYLQKENIIDESGMPKERFSAEFPKEGPSILRIQQVVRGDSAAYFCASSPGLRDQPQHFGDGTRLSIL.